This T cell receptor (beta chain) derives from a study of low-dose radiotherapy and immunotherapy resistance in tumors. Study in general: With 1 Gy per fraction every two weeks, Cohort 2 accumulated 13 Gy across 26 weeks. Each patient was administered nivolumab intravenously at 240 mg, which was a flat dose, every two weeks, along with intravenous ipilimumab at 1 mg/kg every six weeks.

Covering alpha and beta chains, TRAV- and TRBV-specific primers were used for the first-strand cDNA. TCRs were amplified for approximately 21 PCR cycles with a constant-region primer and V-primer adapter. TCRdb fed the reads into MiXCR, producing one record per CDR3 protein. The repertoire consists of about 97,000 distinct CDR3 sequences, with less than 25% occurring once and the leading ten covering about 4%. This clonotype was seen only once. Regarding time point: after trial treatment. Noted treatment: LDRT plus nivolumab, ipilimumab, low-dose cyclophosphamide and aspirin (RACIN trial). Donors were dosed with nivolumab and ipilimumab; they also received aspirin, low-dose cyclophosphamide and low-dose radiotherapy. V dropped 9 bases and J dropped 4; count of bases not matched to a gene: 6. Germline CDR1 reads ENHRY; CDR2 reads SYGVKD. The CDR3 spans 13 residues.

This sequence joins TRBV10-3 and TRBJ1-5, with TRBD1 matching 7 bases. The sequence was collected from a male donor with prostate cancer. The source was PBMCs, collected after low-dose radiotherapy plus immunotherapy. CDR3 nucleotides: TGTGCCATTGGGACAGAAGGGAATCAGCCCCAGCATTTT. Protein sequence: CAIGTEGNQPQHF.